These 5 T cell receptor beta chains were all obtained from the same sample, sequenced in a study of cytomegalovirus exposure and HLA in healthy donors. PCR used 60 Vbeta primers and 13 Jbeta primers. The protocol was immunoSEQ multiplex PCR, while the TCRdb copy is restricted to in-frame clones and leaves out a portion. The sample lists fewer than 95,000 clones, around 76% occurring once. The sample consisted of PBMCs. All receptors derive from a man aged 30-40 years in good health and CMV-seronegative.

This chain connects TRBV29-1 to TRBJ1-1; no clear D. V lost 0 bases and J lost 7, with 15 bases in between. There are 14 residues in the CDR3. CDR1 and CDR2 (germline): SQVTM, ANQGSEA. CDR3 sequence (DNA): TGCAGCGTTGAAGATCTGGAGCAGCCTCTTGAAGCTTTCTTT. It specifies CSVEDLEQPLEAFF.

V is TRBV7-2 and J is TRBJ1-2; D remains ambiguous. Looked up from germline, CDR1 is SGHTA and CDR2 is FQGNSA. Trimming pared 4 bases from V and 3 bases from J, leaving 9 bases between. The CDR3 totals 13 residues. Here the CDR3 DNA reads TGTGCCAGCAGCTCGTACCGGGACTATGGCTACACCTTC. It codes for CASSSYRDYGYTF.

The gene calls are TRBV29-1 and TRBJ1-3, with D possibly matching TRBD1 (5 bases). CDR1 and CDR2 (germline): SQVTM, ANQGSEA. The CDR3 contains 16 residues. V lost 4 bases and J lost 1, with 17 bases in between. This CDR3 is CSVVPGRGESGNTIYF. DNA for the CDR3: TGCAGCGTTGTGCCCGGGCGGGGCGAATCTGGAAACACCATATATTTT.

The chain has TRBV19 and TRBJ1-3; D gene ambiguous. The CDR3 runs 16 residues. Per the germline V gene, CDR1 is LNHDA and CDR2 is SQIVND (reference sequence). Trimming left V 3 bases short and J 2 bases short, with 14 bases between. The CDR3 bases are TGTGCCAGTAGTATTTCTGTGGCAGGCCCTGGAAACACCATATATTTT. As protein: CASSISVAGPGNTIYF.

The chain links TRBV29-1 to TRBJ2-1; D might be TRBD1 (5 bases). Looked up from germline, CDR1 is SQVTM and CDR2 is ANQGSEA. The CDR3 covers 12 residues. The germline V and J ends were trimmed by 7 bases and 4 bases, with 11 bases remaining between them. The DNA of the CDR3 is TGCAGCGCCTCCCGACAGTACAATGAGCAGTTCTTC. This codes for CSASRQYNEQFF.